This record covers a single T cell receptor beta chain. The data were taken from a study of blood T cell repertoires in COVID-19. Overall study: The samples span acute and convalescent COVID-19 from the United States, Italy and Spain. The cDNA or gDNA used as material had been derived from T cells, B-cell-depleted T cells, or PBMCs.

The V and J ends lost 5 bases and 7 bases respectively, with 11 bases between them. Germline values: CDR1 MNHEY, CDR2 SMNVEV (reference sequence). This CDR3 comprises 13 residues. Assay: immunoSEQ multiplex PCR; the TCRdb copy retains only in-frame clones and omits some. The sample consists of about 190,000 clones, more than 75% of them appearing once. This study enrolled people aged 18 to 89 from approximately 24 US geographic areas. Cohort allocation depended upon clinical history that participants reported. The material sequenced was PBMCs or T cells enriched from blood (not recorded which). The gene calls are TRBV27 and TRBJ1-4, with TRBD1 as a possible D gene (6 bases). This sequence originates from a woman aged 45 to 65 with acute COVID-19. This chain's CDR3 is CASSPRTVEKLFF. CDR3 sequence (DNA): TGTGCCAGCAGTCCGCGGACAGTTGAAAAACTGTTTTTT. The variable domain in full, with the rest retrieved from reference TRBV27 and TRBJ1-4, is EAQVTQNPRYLITVTGKKLTVTCSQNMNHEYMSWYRQDPGLGLRQIYYSMNVEVTDKGDVPEGYKVSRKEKRNFPLILESPSPNQTSLYFCASSPRTVEKLFFGSGTQLSVL.